The next 3 T cell receptor beta chains were all read from a single sample in a study of cytotoxic CD8 clonotypes in ibrutinib-treated CLL. Some clones are missing from TCRdb's copy, which holds only in-frame ones; the method was immunoSEQ multiplex PCR. The sample has around 42,000 clones, about 65% seen once. Sequenced material: PBMCs, taken after 24 months of ibrutinib treatment. The source of these receptors is a human donor with chronic lymphocytic leukemia.

This clone was counted between two and nine times. Additional DNA sequences in this sample encode the identical CDR3. V is TRBV5-1 and J is TRBJ2-7, with 8 bases fitting TRBD2. V gave up 0 bases and J gave up 4 bases; unmatched junction bases: 6. The CDR3 covers 15 residues. Germline CDR1 is SGHRS and CDR2 is YFSETQ. CDR3 in amino acids: CASSLGGLGLYEQYF. CDR3 nucleotide sequence: TGCGCCAGCAGCTTGGGGGGACTAGGCTTGTACGAGCAGTACTTC.

The chain uses TRBV18 and TRBJ2-2, with D unresolved. Germline V gene data show CDR1 as KGHSH and CDR2 as LQKENI. The CDR3 consists of 12 residues. V was cut by 4 bases and J by 6 bases, with 6 bases left in between. CDR3 in amino acids: CASSQVAGELFF. In DNA, the CDR3 is TGTGCCAGCTCACAAGTAGCCGGGGAGCTGTTTTTT.

The chain recombines TRBV5-1 with TRBJ1-6; D is perhaps TRBD1 (6 bases). With 5 bases removed from V and 9 bases from J, the gap between germline ends came to 15 bases. Germline V gene data show CDR1 as SGHRS and CDR2 as YFSETQ. CDR3 size: 14 residues. The DNA for the CDR3 is TGCGCCAGCAGGGAACAGGGTTCCAGTTCACCCCTCCACTTT. As protein: CASREQGSSSPLHF. Full variable domain (remainder filled in from reference TRBV5-1 and TRBJ1-6): KAGVTQTPRYLIKTRGQQVTLSCSPISGHRSVSWYQQTPGQGLQFLFEYFSETQRNKGNFPGRFSGRQFSNSRSEMNVSTLELGDSALYLCASREQGSSSPLHFGNGTRLTVT.